The clone carrying this T cell receptor beta chain was picked up many times. Germline values: CDR1 SGHRS, CDR2 YFSETQ. This CDR3 is 17 amino acids long. V gave up 4 bases and J gave up 0 bases; unmatched junction bases: 5. The sample belongs to a study of early T cells in non-severe SARS-CoV-2 infection. Study as a whole: Unpaired chains resulted from sequencing bulk RNA of unsorted whole blood.

Individual cDNA molecules carried attached unique molecular identifiers. Each CDR3 protein gets one entry after TCRdb re-called the 5' RACE reads with MiXCR. Counted here are roughly 69,000 distinct CDR3 sequences, 8% to 10% occurring once; the ten biggest clones make up around 15%. V usage is TRBV5-1 and J usage is TRBJ2-1; 12 bases agree with TRBD2. This sequence originates from an adult who was a healthcare worker with PCR-confirmed SARS-CoV-2 infection or an uninfected control (not recorded which). Sequencing used whole blood, obtained at baseline. CDR3 region: CASSQTSGGASYNEQFF. The CDR3 nucleotides are TGCGCCAGCAGCCAGACTAGCGGGGGCGCCTCCTACAATGAGCAGTTCTTC.